Listed below are T cell receptor beta chains from one sample, sequenced in a study of cytomegalovirus exposure and HLA in healthy donors. The assay was immunoSEQ multiplex PCR, and TCRdb's table has in-frame clones only and misses some. The sample yields 200,000 or so clones, less than 90% seen once. Material: PBMCs. These receptors all come from a girl in the first two years of life in good health and CMV-seronegative. Each CDR3 is given with its conserved first and last residue. Each record gives: V gene, D gene, CDR3 protein. The D gene is left open where the match is weak.

TRBV14 - CASSQSGNHGYTF
TRBV7-2 TRBD2 CASSRQILTSGRALETQYF
TRBV5-1 - CASSGPQGAYEQYF
TRBV7-9 - CASSLFSGGDTQYF
TRBV6-5 TRBD1 CASSSTGGGDEQYF
TRBV19 TRBD1 CASSRPFGTENTEAFF
TRBV30 - CAWNWGGMNTEAFF
TRBV2 TRBD2 CASNPGLGISSYEQYF
TRBV11-2 - CASSLEGARGYTF
TRBV7-3 - CASSLNPQDSDGYTF
TRBV4-2 TRBD2 CASSQREGRNEQFF
TRBV7-9 TRBD2 CASSPGLRNEQFF
TRBV18 TRBD2 CATTSGTRASEQYF
TRBV5-1 TRBD2 CASSPLAGVGYEQYF
TRBV5-4 TRBD2 CASSRTSGTSNEQFF
TRBV11-2 TRBD1 CASSAGRGTARLNTEAFF
TRBV30 TRBD1 CAWLAGTGRLTLHF
TRBV11-2 TRBD1 CASSVGQGAEQYF
TRBV2 - CASSRDSNQPQHF
TRBV6-4 TRBD2 CASSAGGATDTQYF
TRBV11-2 TRBD1 CASSFDRGYGYTF
TRBV6-5 - CASSYRGLGEQYF
TRBV19 TRBD1 CASSGQGRETQYF
TRBV2 - CASSRPAGEGWGYTF
TRBV5-4 TRBD1 CASSFKTGGNSPLHF
TRBV6-5 TRBD2 CASSYAASGSNEQFF
TRBV25-1 TRBD2 CASSDGRQETQYF
TRBV5-1 TRBD2 CASSFIAGGPDTQYF
TRBV12-5 - CASGPLNTGITEQFF
TRBV27 TRBD2 CASSLGLAGGHNEQFF
TRBV6-8 TRBD2 CASSYERGGTYNEQFF
TRBV9 - CASSVALRDYGYTF
TRBV2 TRBD1 CASVQGSYGYTF
TRBV9 - CASSAESVSGELFF
TRBV30 - CAWSVFPGTATGELFF
TRBV7-3 TRBD2 CASSLGAGVTYEQYF
TRBV19 - CATRTLMNTEAFF
TRBV6-1 - CASSALRTDTYEQYF
TRBV23-1 TRBD2 CASSQRAGVTYNEQFF
TRBV7-3 TRBD2 CASSPGLAGYTGELFF
TRBV6-5 - CASSYFGGETQYF
TRBV23-1 - CASAPTASSYNEQFF
TRBV7-9 - CASSLSRTAPRWNTGELFF
TRBV7-2 - CASSLVRVDGYTF
TRBV9 - CASSVDETSSYNEQFF
TRBV29-1 TRBD2 CSVRIAGPYEQYF
TRBV10-3 - CAISESMTPYEQYF
TRBV19 TRBD2 CASNSRTSGTDTQYF
TRBV7-9 - CASSAEGVEQYF
TRBV7-9 TRBD1 CASGLTQLGQSRLYNEQFF